The clone carrying this TCR beta chain appeared a few times. TCRdb fed the 5' RACE reads into MiXCR, producing one record per CDR3 protein. The profile shows nearly 550,000 distinct CDR3 sequences, over 15% of them singletons. The CDR3 is 14 residues long. The germline CDR1 and CDR2 sequences are SGHAT and FQNNGV. With V trimmed by 5 bases and J by 7 bases, 6 bases remained unmatched. The data stem from a study of T cells after yellow fever vaccination. About the study: Any fraction with a low cell number was prepared using SMART-Seq v4 Ultra Low Input.

Sequenced material: PBMCs, taken 15 days after the yellow fever booster vaccination. V and J are TRBV11-2 and TRBJ2-5, with TRBD2 matching over 11 bases. This TCR came from a man aged 25 to 40 who received the YFV17D yellow fever vaccine. CDR3 sequence reads: CASSGGLAVGTQYF. The CDR3 DNA reads TGTGCCAGCAGCGGGGGACTAGCGGTTGGGACCCAGTACTTC.